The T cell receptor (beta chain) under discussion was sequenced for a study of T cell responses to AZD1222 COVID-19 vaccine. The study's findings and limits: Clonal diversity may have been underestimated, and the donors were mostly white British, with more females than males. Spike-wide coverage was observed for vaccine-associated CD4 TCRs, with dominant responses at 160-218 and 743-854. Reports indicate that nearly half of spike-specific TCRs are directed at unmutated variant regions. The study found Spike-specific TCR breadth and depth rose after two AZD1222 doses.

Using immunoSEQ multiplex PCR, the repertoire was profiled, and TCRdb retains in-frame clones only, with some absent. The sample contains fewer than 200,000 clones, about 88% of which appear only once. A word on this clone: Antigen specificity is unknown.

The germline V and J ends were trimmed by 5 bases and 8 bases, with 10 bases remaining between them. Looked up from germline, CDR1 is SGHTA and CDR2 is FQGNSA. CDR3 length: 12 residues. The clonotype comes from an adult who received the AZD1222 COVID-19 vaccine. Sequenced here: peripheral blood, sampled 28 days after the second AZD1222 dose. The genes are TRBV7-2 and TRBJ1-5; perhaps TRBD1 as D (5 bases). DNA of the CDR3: TGTGCCAGCAGCCGACAACAGGAGCCCCAGCATTTT. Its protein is CASSRQQEPQHF.